These T cell receptor beta chains were read from a single sample in a study of beta chain features in type 1 diabetes. Clones were read by immunoSEQ multiplex PCR, and TCRdb kept only the in-frame ones, dropping some. The sample consists of a few hundred thousand clones, 15% to 20% of them appearing once. The source material was naive CD4+ T cells from blood. These receptors came from a man aged 25 to 45 with type 1 diabetes. CDR3s include the opening cysteine and the closing phenylalanine or tryptophan. Fields, in order: D gene, J gene, clone size, V gene, CDR3 length, CDR3 DNA, CDR3 protein. A D gene is named only where the DNA matches it firmly. Clone size is shown for a subset of rows, as once, few, many or a class of expanded clone.

.	TRBJ2-7	.	TRBV18	13	TGTGCCAGCTCACCGACGTCCGCAAGCGAGCAGTACTTC	CASSPTSASEQYF
.	TRBJ2-5	few	TRBV5-1	13	TGCGCCAGCACCGTGACAGGCGGGGAGACCCAGTACTTC	CASTVTGGETQYF
TRBD2	TRBJ2-5	few	TRBV29-1	16	TGCAGCGTCCGTGGGCTAGCGGGGGGGGCGGGAGAGACCCAGTACTTC	CSVRGLAGGAGETQYF
.	TRBJ1-2	.	TRBV4-3	15	TGCGCCAGCAGCCAAGATTATACAGCTAACTATGGCTACACCTTC	CASSQDYTANYGYTF
.	TRBJ2-3	few	TRBV10-3	13	TGTGCCATCCGCCCCTCCACAGGGGATACGCAGTATTTT	CAIRPSTGDTQYF
TRBD1	TRBJ2-5	few	TRBV29-1	13	TGCAGCGTGGAAGGACAGGGTCGAGAGACCCAGTACTTC	CSVEGQGRETQYF
TRBD2	TRBJ2-7	few	TRBV10-3	15	TGTGCCATCAGCAGGACTAGCGGGAGAGCCTACGAGCAGTACTTC	CAISRTSGRAYEQYF
TRBD2	TRBJ2-7	few	TRBV9	15	TGTGCCAGCAGCGTAGGGGCTAGCGGGAGCTACGAGCAGTACTTC	CASSVGASGSYEQYF
TRBD1	TRBJ2-7	few	TRBV7-2	12	TGTGCCAGCAGCGCGACAGGGGCCGAGCAGTACTTC	CASSATGAEQYF
TRBD1	TRBJ2-1	few	TRBV5-6	15	TGTGCCAGCTCACCGTTGGACAGGGTGCACAATGAGCAGTTCTTC	CASSPLDRVHNEQFF
.	TRBJ1-1	few	TRBV10-3	14	TGTGCCATCACGTTCCGTCCAGGGGACACTGAAGCTTTCTTT	CAITFRPGDTEAFF
.	TRBJ2-4	.	TRBV4-1	14	TGCGCCAGCAGCCAAGAGTGGTTTCGGAACATTCAGTACTTC	CASSQEWFRNIQYF
.	TRBJ2-7	.	TRBV13	14	TGTGCCAGCAGCACCCGGACGGGTGGCTACGAGCAGTACTTC	CASSTRTGGYEQYF
TRBD1	TRBJ2-3	.	TRBV5-1	15	TGCGCCAGCAGCTTGGACGGACAGGGTGGAGATACGCAGTATTTT	CASSLDGQGGDTQYF
TRBD1	TRBJ1-2	.	TRBV9	15	TGTGCCAGCAGCGTAGCTCCGGGACAGACGGCCGGCTACACCTTC	CASSVAPGQTAGYTF
TRBD2	TRBJ2-3	once	TRBV7-2	16	TGTGCCAGCAGCGCCCGACTAGCGGGAGGTACAGATACGCAGTATTTT	CASSARLAGGTDTQYF
.	TRBJ1-2	.	TRBV30	13	TGTGCCTGGAGTGTCGGTGCTTACTATGGCTACACCTTC	CAWSVGAYYGYTF
.	TRBJ2-6	.	TRBV29-1	15	TGCAGCGTTGAAGGGGGAACGTCTGGGGCCAACGTCCTGACTTTC	CSVEGGTSGANVLTF
.	TRBJ2-7	.	TRBV5-1	14	TGCGCCAGCAGCTTGGTGGGCCGAGCCTACGAGCAGTACTTC	CASSLVGRAYEQYF
.	TRBJ1-2	few	TRBV29-1	11	TGCAGCGGGGAAACAGCTTATGGCTACACCTTC	CSGETAYGYTF
.	TRBJ2-3	.	TRBV2	15	TGTGCCAGCAGTTGGGACCGCGGGGCCACAGATACGCAGTATTTT	CASSWDRGATDTQYF
TRBD2	TRBJ2-3	few	TRBV5-1	16	TGCGCCAGCAGCCTGGGACTAGCGGGATCCACAGATACGCAGTATTTT	CASSLGLAGSTDTQYF
TRBD2	TRBJ2-1	few	TRBV7-2	15	TGTGCCAGCAGCTTAGTACTAGCGAGTTACAATGAGCAGTTCTTC	CASSLVLASYNEQFF
TRBD2	TRBJ2-3	few	TRBV5-4	16	TGTGCCAGCAGCTGGATTAGCGGGAGAAGGACAGATACGCAGTATTTT	CASSWISGRRTDTQYF
.	TRBJ2-7	once	TRBV29-1	12	TGCAGCGTTGAAGCTCCGGGGGCCGCCAGGTACTTC	CSVEAPGAARYF
.	TRBJ1-2	.	TRBV28	12	TGTGCCAGCAGTTCATCCCGGAGGGGCTACACCTTC	CASSSSRRGYTF
TRBD2	TRBJ2-5	.	TRBV14	15	TGTGCCAGCAGCCAAGATCTAGCGGGAAGGGAGACCCAGTACTTC	CASSQDLAGRETQYF